The rows below give T cell receptor beta chains drawn from one sample of a study of blood T cell repertoires in COVID-19. Assay: immunoSEQ multiplex PCR; the TCRdb copy retains only in-frame clones and omits some. The table has roughly 410,000 clones, approximately 90% seen once. The sequenced material came from peripheral blood. The source is a woman in her thirties or forties with COVID-19, enrolled during active disease. The CDR3 runs from the conserved cysteine through the conserved F or W. D genes are given only for firm matches. Rows may omit the clone size; those that give it use once, few, many or a size class.

v_gene,abundance,j_gene,d_gene,CDR3nt,CDR3aa
TRBV6-5,-,TRBJ2-3,TRBD2,TGTGCCAGCAGCACCGGGGGGGACACAGATACGCAGTATTTT,CASSTGGDTDTQYF
TRBV3-1/TRBV3-2,-,TRBJ2-3,TRBD2,TGTGCCAGCCGGCGGGGGGGCCCAGATACGCAGTATTTT,CASRRGGPDTQYF
TRBV5-1,few,TRBJ1-6,-,TGCGCCAGCAGCTTGGTTAGAGGGTCTTCACCCCTCCACTTT,CASSLVRGSSPLHF
TRBV7-9,-,TRBJ2-5,TRBD2,TGTGCCAGCAGCCCCGGGACTAGCGGGAGTTGGGAGCAAGAGACCCAGTACTTC,CASSPGTSGSWEQETQYF
TRBV19,-,TRBJ1-2,-,TGTGCCAGTAGTACCACGACGGCGGCTTCTAACTATGGCTACACCTTC,CASSTTTAASNYGYTF
TRBV28,-,TRBJ1-5,TRBD1,TGTGCCAGCAGCCGGGACAGAACCCATCAGCCCCAGCATTTT,CASSRDRTHQPQHF
TRBV15,-,TRBJ2-4,-,TGTGCCACCAGCAGAGATTTAGGAGAACTAGCCAAAAACATTCAGTACTTC,CATSRDLGELAKNIQYF
TRBV5-1,-,TRBJ1-4,-,TGCGCCAGCAGCTTGGGGCATGATAATGAAAAACTGTTTTTT,CASSLGHDNEKLFF
TRBV18,-,TRBJ1-6,-,TGTGCCAGCTCGGCCGGGACAATTAATTCACCCCTCCACTTT,CASSAGTINSPLHF
TRBV27,-,TRBJ1-4,-,TGTGCCATCCGCGGGGTTGGAAAACTGTTTTTT,CAIRGVGKLFF
TRBV7-2,-,TRBJ2-1,-,TGTGCCAGCAGCTTAACCCAGGATCTTAAGCAGTTCTTC,CASSLTQDLKQFF
TRBV2,once,TRBJ1-5,TRBD1,TGTGCCAGCAGTTGGGGACAGGGAAGCAATCAGCCCCAGCATTTT,CASSWGQGSNQPQHF
TRBV19,-,TRBJ2-1,-,TGTGCCAGTAGTATTAACGGTTACAATGAGCAGTTCTTC,CASSINGYNEQFF
TRBV18,-,TRBJ1-1,-,TGTGCCAGCTCACCACCGGCCAGGGCGAACACTGAAGCTTTCTTT,CASSPPARANTEAFF
TRBV28,-,TRBJ2-7,-,TGTGCCAGCACCCGAGACAGCACCTACGAGCAGTACTTC,CASTRDSTYEQYF
TRBV30,-,TRBJ1-5,-,TGTGCCTGGACCGACGCGGTGGCGGGGTCACCTGCGCGGGCCCAGCATTTT,CAWTDAVAGSPARAQHF
TRBV7-6,-,TRBJ2-7,TRBD1,TGTGCCAGCAGCTTCCGGACAGGGGAGGAATCCTACGAGCAGTACTTC,CASSFRTGEESYEQYF
TRBV9,-,TRBJ2-1,TRBD2,TGTGCCAGCAGCGGAACGGGACTAGGACAGAGCTCCTACAATGAGCAGTTCTTC,CASSGTGLGQSSYNEQFF
TRBV9,-,TRBJ2-5,TRBD2,TGTGCCAGCAGCGTTTCTCCTAGCGGGAACCAAGAGACCCAGTACTTC,CASSVSPSGNQETQYF
TRBV5-1,-,TRBJ2-3,TRBD2,TGCGCCAGCAGCTTGAATAGCGGGAGGGGAGATACGCAGTATTTT,CASSLNSGRGDTQYF
TRBV29-1,-,TRBJ1-3,-,TGCAGCGTTGCCCCGGACTTCGGGAACACCATATATTTT,CSVAPDFGNTIYF
TRBV6-2/TRBV6-3,-,TRBJ2-5,TRBD1,TGTGCCAGCAGCGGATTGGGACAGAGAGAGACCCAGTACTTC,CASSGLGQRETQYF
TRBV4-1,-,TRBJ2-7,TRBD2,TGCGCCAGCAGCCAAGACGCCAGGACTAGCGGGGGGGGGTCCTACGAGCAGTACTTC,CASSQDARTSGGGSYEQYF